A single sample gave rise to the 23 T cell receptor beta chains below, sequenced in a study of cytomegalovirus exposure and HLA in healthy donors. The PCR employed 60 Vbeta primers together with 13 Jbeta primers. Using immunoSEQ multiplex PCR, the repertoire was profiled, and TCRdb retains in-frame clones only, with some absent. Of over 120,000 clones in the sample, 80% were seen once. Sequencing used PBMCs. The receptors come from a middle-aged man in good health and CMV-seronegative.

This chain uses TRBV9 with TRBJ1-2; a possible D gene is TRBD1 (5 bases). CDR1 SGDLS and CDR2 YYNGEE come from the germline V gene. V was shortened by 2 bases and J by 0 bases, with 8 bases between the two germline ends. CDR3 length: 14 amino acids. CDR3: CASSVDRTNYGYTF. DNA for the CDR3: TGTGCCAGCAGCGTCGACAGAACTAACTATGGCTACACCTTC. Full variable domain (missing parts from reference TRBV9 and TRBJ1-2): DSGVTQTPKHLITATGQRVTLRCSPRSGDLSVYWYQQSLDQGLQFLIQYYNGEERAKGNILERFSAQQFPDLHSELNLSSLELGDSALYFCASSVDRTNYGYTFGSGTRLTVV.

The rearrangement links TRBV7-8 to TRBJ1-1; D not certain. The CDR3 is 14 amino acids. With 5 bases removed from V and 0 bases from J, the gap between germline ends came to 10 bases. Germline-derived CDR1 and CDR2 are SGHVS and FQNEAQ. DNA of the CDR3: TGTGCCAGCAGCCCCAACCGGGTGAACACTGAAGCTTTCTTT. It yields the protein CASSPNRVNTEAFF. Supplemented by reference TRBV7-8 and TRBJ1-1, the full variable domain reads GAGVSQSPRYKVAKRGQDVALRCDPISGHVSLFWYQQALGQGPEFLTYFQNEAQLDKSGLPSDRFFAERPEGSVSTLKIQRTQQEDSAVYLCASSPNRVNTEAFFGQGTRLTVV.

The gene calls are TRBV9 and TRBJ1-2; 8 bases are shared with TRBD1. V trimming: 4 bases; J trimming: 7 bases; junction bases outside the gene matches: 12. Germline loops: CDR1 SGDLS, CDR2 YYNGEE. The CDR3 is 15 amino acids. The CDR3 bases are TGTGCCAGCAGCCCCCCGAGGGACAGGTCCTTTGGCTACACCTTC. Translating it yields CASSPPRDRSFGYTF.

The chain links TRBV9 to TRBJ2-3; 7 bases fit TRBD2. The V gene end was trimmed by 4 bases and the J gene end by 6 bases; junction bases not matched to a gene: 8. CDR3 length: 14 residues. Germline values: CDR1 SGDLS, CDR2 YYNGEE. This chain's CDR3 is CASSLRTRLDTQYF. In nucleotides, the CDR3 is TGTGCCAGCAGCCTTCGGACTAGGTTGGATACGCAGTATTTT.

This rearrangement joins TRBV6-1 to TRBJ1-6; possible D gene TRBD1, 6 bases. Deletions cut 4 bases from V and 10 bases from J, with 20 bases between. The CDR3 runs 16 residues. Germline-derived CDR1 and CDR2 are MNHNS and SASEGT. The CDR3 bases are TGTGCCAGCAGTGTAAAGGGGGGGGTAGGGGCATCACCCCTCCACTTT. It translates to CASSVKGGVGASPLHF.

This sequence joins TRBV10-3 and TRBJ2-5, with 7 bases aligning to TRBD2. The CDR3 has 14 amino acids. The germline gives CDR1 ENHRY, CDR2 SYGVKD. J gave up 1 base and V 4 bases, and 3 bases lay outside the gene matches. CDR3 DNA sequence: TGTGCCATCAGTGTAGGGACTATCCAAGAGACCCAGTACTTC. This sequence encodes CAISVGTIQETQYF.

This chain connects TRBV5-5 to TRBJ2-1; 15 bases align to TRBD2. The germline V gene encodes CDR1 SGHKS and CDR2 YYEKEE (reference sequence). The ends lost 0 bases at V and 9 bases at J; junction bases unmatched: 7. This CDR3 has 17 amino acids. The CDR3 protein is CASSLDDWTSGGVEQFF. In nucleotides, the CDR3 is TGTGCCAGCAGCTTGGATGACTGGACTAGCGGGGGGGTTGAGCAGTTCTTC.

This chain connects TRBV10-1 to TRBJ2-3; 10 bases agree with TRBD1. V trimming: 9 bases; J trimming: 2 bases; junction bases outside the gene matches: 8. This CDR3 is 15 amino acids long. CDR1 is WNHNN, CDR2 SYGVQD, per germline (reference sequence). CDR3: CASKPGQGTTDTQYF. Here the CDR3 DNA reads TGCGCCAGTAAACCGGGACAGGGGACCACAGATACGCAGTATTTT.

The V and J genes are TRBV19 and TRBJ1-3; 8 positions agree with TRBD1. Germline V CDR1 and CDR2: LNHDA, SQIVND (reference sequence). V was pared by 7 bases and J by 4 bases, with 6 bases of the junction left unmatched. This CDR3 is 14 amino acids long. The CDR3 loop is CASTQTGEGNTIYF. The DNA for the CDR3 is TGTGCCAGTACCCAGACAGGGGAAGGAAACACCATATATTTT.

This clone was detected only a few times. This sequence joins TRBV28 and TRBJ1-1; D is ambiguous. V was clipped by 1 base and J by 11 bases, with 11 bases between them. The CDR3 spans 12 residues. Germline V gives CDR1 MDHEN, CDR2 SYDVKM. The CDR3 protein is CASSLSGSFAFF. CDR3 bases: TGTGCCAGCAGTTTATCGGGTTCGTTCGCTTTCTTT.

This clone was counted once. The chain recombines TRBV5-1 with TRBJ1-6; weak D call: TRBD1 (5 bases). The CDR3 is made up of 15 amino acids. Per germline, CDR1 SGHRS and CDR2 YFSETQ. Trimming took off 0 bases at V and 9 bases at J, with 13 bases between the two ends. Here the CDR3 reads CASSLDADRSSPLHF. In DNA form, the CDR3 reads TGCGCCAGCAGCTTGGATGCTGACAGATCTTCACCCCTCCACTTT.

J is TRBJ2-2 and V is TRBV7-2, with 8 bases lining up with TRBD1. The germline gives CDR1 SGHTA, CDR2 FQGNSA. This CDR3 is 17 amino acids long. The ends lost 4 bases at V and 0 bases at J; junction bases unmatched: 7. The CDR3: CASSSNPDRANTGELFF. Here the CDR3 DNA reads TGTGCCAGCAGCTCAAATCCGGACAGGGCGAACACCGGGGAGCTGTTTTTT. The whole variable domain, filled in from reference TRBV7-2 and TRBJ2-2, reads GAGVSQSPSNKVTEKGKDVELRCDPISGHTALYWYRQSLGQGLEFLIYFQGNSAPDKSGLPSDRFSAERTGGSVSTLTIQRTQQEDSAVYLCASSSNPDRANTGELFFGEGSRLTVL.

The chain combines TRBV27 with TRBJ2-7; maybe TRBD1 (5 bases). CDR3 length: 13 residues. Trimming removed 11 bases from V and 7 bases from J, with 21 bases in between. CDR1 is MNHEY, CDR2 SMNVEV, per germline (reference sequence). The CDR3 is CAVLRQGSGEQYF. Here the CDR3 DNA reads TGTGCCGTTCTCCGGCAGGGATCAGGTGAGCAGTACTTC.

The chain recombines TRBV18 with TRBJ2-5; 11 bases line up with TRBD1. The J call is doubtful: the DNA matches TRBJ2-7 better. The CDR3 sequence is 16 residues long. Germline CDR1 reads KGHSH; CDR2 reads LQKENI. CDR3 DNA sequence: TGTGCCAGCTCACCAACTATCGGACAGGGGGCCCACGAGCAGTACTTC. Its protein is CASSPTIGQGAHEQYF.

This clone came up once. The chain recombines TRBV9 with TRBJ1-1; 7 bases are shared with TRBD1. After removal of 4 bases from V and 6 bases from J, the junction contained 9 bases not matched to a gene. The CDR3 loop spans 14 amino acids. Per the germline V gene, CDR1 is SGDLS and CDR2 is YYNGEE. CDR3 nucleotide sequence: TGTGCCAGCAGCACCCCAGGGGGAAGCGCTGAAGCTTTCTTT. It specifies CASSTPGGSAEAFF. Supplemented by reference TRBV9 and TRBJ1-1, the full variable domain reads DSGVTQTPKHLITATGQRVTLRCSPRSGDLSVYWYQQSLDQGLQFLIQYYNGEERAKGNILERFSAQQFPDLHSELNLSSLELGDSALYFCASSTPGGSAEAFFGQGTRLTVV.

The genes are TRBV23-1 and TRBJ1-2; no definite D call. TRBV23-1 is marked as an open reading frame, function uncertain. This CDR3 has 12 residues. The V end was cut by 4 bases, the J end by 7 bases, with 10 bases between. CDR3 residues: CASSLGRGGYTF. In nucleotides, the CDR3 is TGCGCCAGCAGTCTAGGGCGGGGTGGCTACACCTTC.

V and J are TRBV7-2 and TRBJ1-6; 8 bases are shared with TRBD1. After removal of 1 base from V and 5 bases from J, the junction contained 7 bases not matched to a gene. In germline, CDR1 is SGHTA, CDR2 FQGNSA. The CDR3 length is 17 residues. CDR3 region: CASSLEARGRNNSPLHF. CDR3 DNA sequence: TGTGCCAGCAGCTTAGAGGCCAGGGGGCGTAATAATTCACCCCTCCACTTT.

This clone was counted a single time. The sample holds other DNA sequences that translate to the same CDR3. The rearrangement uses TRBV19 and TRBJ1-5; 7 bases fit TRBD1. CDR1 and CDR2 from the germline V gene are LNHDA and SQIVND (reference sequence). This CDR3 has 12 residues. Germline trimming cut 9 bases from V and 4 bases from J; bases unmatched to any gene: 3. CDR3 nucleotides: TGTGCCAGCAACAGGGGTAATCAGCCCCAGCATTTT. This gives the protein CASNRGNQPQHF.

The rearrangement links TRBV30 to TRBJ2-5; 12 positions match TRBD2. The V gene end was trimmed by 3 bases and the J gene end by 5 bases; junction bases not matched to a gene: 4. CDR1 GTSNPN and CDR2 SVGIG come from the germline V gene (reference sequence). CDR3 size: 14 residues. CDR3 loop: CAWRTSGGSETQYF. For the CDR3, the DNA is TGTGCCTGGAGGACTAGCGGGGGTAGTGAGACCCAGTACTTC.

This clone has a handful of counts. V usage is TRBV7-9 and J usage is TRBJ2-5; 8 nucleotides align to TRBD1. The junction had 8 bases not matched to a gene; V was cut back by 5 bases and J by 0 bases. This CDR3 contains 16 residues. Germline loops: CDR1 SEHNR, CDR2 FQNEAQ (reference sequence). In DNA, the CDR3 is TGTGCCAGCAGCGAGTGGACAGGGAGGTACCAAGAGACCCAGTACTTC. This sequence encodes CASSEWTGRYQETQYF. Full variable domain (rest looked up from reference TRBV7-9 and TRBJ2-5): DTGVSQNPRHKITKRGQNVTFRCDPISEHNRLYWYRQTLGQGPEFLTYFQNEAQLEKSRLLSDRFSAERPKGSFSTLEIQRTEQGDSAMYLCASSEWTGRYQETQYFGPGTRLLVL.

V usage is TRBV18 and J usage is TRBJ2-7; the match to TRBD1 covers 9 bases. Unmatched junction bases numbered 0, after V lost 2 bases and J lost 4 bases. CDR3 length: 13 residues. Germline assignment: CDR1 KGHSH and CDR2 LQKENI. DNA for the CDR3: TGTGCCAGCTCACCAGGGACAGGGTACGAGCAGTACTTC. Amino acid sequence: CASSPGTGYEQYF.

The V gene is TRBV15, the J gene TRBJ2-3; 7 bases are a match to TRBD2. The J segment lost 6 bases and the V segment lost 1 base, leaving 10 bases of the junction unmatched. Germline lookup yields CDR1 LNHNV and CDR2 YYDKDF (reference sequence). The CDR3 is 16 amino acids. The CDR3 bases are TGTGCCACCAGCAGAGCCCCTGGACTAGTCGCGGATACGCAGTATTTT. Amino acids: CATSRAPGLVADTQYF.

This clone appeared a few times. The chain's CDR3 is CASSPTNGGTEAFF. The CDR3 nucleotides are TGCGCCAGCAGCCCTACGAACGGGGGGACTGAAGCTTTCTTT. The V call is TRBV5-1, the J call TRBJ1-1; tentatively, D is TRBD1 (5 bases). V was clipped by 4 bases and J by 5 bases, with 15 bases between them. The CDR3 has 14 residues. Germline V CDR1 and CDR2: SGHRS, YFSETQ.